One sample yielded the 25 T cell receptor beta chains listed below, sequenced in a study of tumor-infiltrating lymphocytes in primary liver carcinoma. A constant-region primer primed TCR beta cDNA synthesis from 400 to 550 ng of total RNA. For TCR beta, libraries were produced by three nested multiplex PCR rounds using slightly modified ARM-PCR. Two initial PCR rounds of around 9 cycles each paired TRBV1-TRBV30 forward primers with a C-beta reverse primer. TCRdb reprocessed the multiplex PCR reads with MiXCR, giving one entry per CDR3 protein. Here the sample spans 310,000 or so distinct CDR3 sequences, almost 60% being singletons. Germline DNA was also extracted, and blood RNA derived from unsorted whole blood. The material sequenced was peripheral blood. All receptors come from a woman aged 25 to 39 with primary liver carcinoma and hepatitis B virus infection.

CDR3 in DNA: TGCGCCAGCAGCCACAAACCCGGGTCAGGGCAGCCCCAGCATTTT. This translates into CASSHKPGSGQPQHF. This chain uses TRBV5-1 with TRBJ1-5; D possibly corresponds to TRBD1 (5 bases). Trimming took 4 bases from V and 7 from J, leaving 18 bases between them. The CDR3 has 15 amino acids. The germline V gene encodes CDR1 SGHRS and CDR2 YFSETQ.

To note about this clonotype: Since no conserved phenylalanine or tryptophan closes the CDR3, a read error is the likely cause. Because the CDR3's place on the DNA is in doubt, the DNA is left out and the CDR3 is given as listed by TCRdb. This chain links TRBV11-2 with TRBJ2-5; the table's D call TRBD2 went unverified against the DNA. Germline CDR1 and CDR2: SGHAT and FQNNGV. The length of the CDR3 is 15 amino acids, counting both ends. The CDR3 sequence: CASSSLAGMEETRYS.

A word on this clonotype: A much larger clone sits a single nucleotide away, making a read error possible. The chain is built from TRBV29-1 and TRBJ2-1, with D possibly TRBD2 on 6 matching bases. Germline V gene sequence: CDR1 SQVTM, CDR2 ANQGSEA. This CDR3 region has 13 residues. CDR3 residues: CSVLRAGYIEQFF. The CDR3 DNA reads TGCAGCGTTCTGAGGGCGGGATACATTGAGCAGTTCTTC.

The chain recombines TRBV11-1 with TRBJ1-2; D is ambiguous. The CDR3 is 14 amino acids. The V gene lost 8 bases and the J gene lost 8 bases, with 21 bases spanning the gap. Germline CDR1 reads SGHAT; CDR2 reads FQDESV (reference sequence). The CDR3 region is CASCFPSDKRGYTF. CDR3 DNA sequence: TGTGCCAGCTGTTTCCCCTCCGACAAGCGAGGCTACACCTTC. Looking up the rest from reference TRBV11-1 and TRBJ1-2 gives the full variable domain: EAEVAQSPRYKITEKSQAVAFWCDPISGHATLYWYRQILGQGPELLVQFQDESVVDDSQLPKDRFSAERLKGVDSTLKIQPAELGDSAMYLCASCFPSDKRGYTFGSGTRLTVV.

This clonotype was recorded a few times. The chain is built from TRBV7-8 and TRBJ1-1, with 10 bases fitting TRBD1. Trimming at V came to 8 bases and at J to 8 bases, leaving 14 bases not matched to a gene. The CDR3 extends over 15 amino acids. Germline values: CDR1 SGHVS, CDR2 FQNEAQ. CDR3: CASSTRDRGGSEAFF. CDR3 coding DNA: TGTGCCAGCTCTACTAGGGACAGGGGTGGATCGGAAGCTTTCTTT.

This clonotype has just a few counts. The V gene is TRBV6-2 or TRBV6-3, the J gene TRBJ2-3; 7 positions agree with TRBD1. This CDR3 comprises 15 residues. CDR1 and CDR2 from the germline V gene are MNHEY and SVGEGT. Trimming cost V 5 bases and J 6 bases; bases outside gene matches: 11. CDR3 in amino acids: CASSQSGQGGDTQYF. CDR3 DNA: TGTGCCAGCAGTCAGTCCGGACAAGGGGGCGATACGCAGTATTTT.

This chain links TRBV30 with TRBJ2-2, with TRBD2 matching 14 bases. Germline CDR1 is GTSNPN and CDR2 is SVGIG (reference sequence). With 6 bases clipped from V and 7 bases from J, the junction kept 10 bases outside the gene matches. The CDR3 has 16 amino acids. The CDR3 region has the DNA TGTGCCTGCTCGACTAGCGGGAGGGCCCGGGACGGGGAGCTGTTTTTT. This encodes CACSTSGRARDGELFF.

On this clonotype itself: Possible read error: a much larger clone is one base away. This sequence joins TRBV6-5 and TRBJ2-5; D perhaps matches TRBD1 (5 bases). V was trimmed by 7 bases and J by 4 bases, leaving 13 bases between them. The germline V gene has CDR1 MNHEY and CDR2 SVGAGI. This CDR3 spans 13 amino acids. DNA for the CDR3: TGTGCCAGCATTAACGACAGCAGAGAGACCCAGTACTTC. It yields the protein CASINDSRETQYF.

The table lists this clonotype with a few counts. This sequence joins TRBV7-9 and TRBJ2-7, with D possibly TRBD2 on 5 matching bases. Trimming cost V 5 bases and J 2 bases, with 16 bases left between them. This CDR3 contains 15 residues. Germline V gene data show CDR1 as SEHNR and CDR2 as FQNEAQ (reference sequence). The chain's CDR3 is CASSEAPGFTYEQYF. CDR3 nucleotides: TGTGCCAGCAGCGAAGCGCCGGGATTCACCTACGAGCAGTACTTC.

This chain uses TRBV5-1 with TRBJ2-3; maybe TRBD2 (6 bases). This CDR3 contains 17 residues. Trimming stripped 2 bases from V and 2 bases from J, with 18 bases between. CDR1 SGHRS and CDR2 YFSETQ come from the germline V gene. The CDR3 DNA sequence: TGCGCCAGCAGCTTAGGAGTGTCGGGAGCCACCACAGATACGCAGTATTTT. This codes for CASSLGVSGATTDTQYF.

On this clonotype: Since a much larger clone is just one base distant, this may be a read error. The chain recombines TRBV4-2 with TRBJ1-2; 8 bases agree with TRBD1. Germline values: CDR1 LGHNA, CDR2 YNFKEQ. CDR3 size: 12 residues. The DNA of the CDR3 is TGTGCCATCAGCCGGACAGGGCTAGGCTACACCTTC. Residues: CAISRTGLGYTF.

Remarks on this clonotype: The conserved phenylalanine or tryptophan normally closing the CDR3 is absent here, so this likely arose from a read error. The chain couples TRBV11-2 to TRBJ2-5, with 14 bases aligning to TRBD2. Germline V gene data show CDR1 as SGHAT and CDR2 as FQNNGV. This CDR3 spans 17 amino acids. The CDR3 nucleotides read TGTGCCAGCAGCGCCGGGACTAGCGGGAGTCTCCAAGAGATCCAGTACCTC. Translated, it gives CASSAGTSGSLQEIQYL.

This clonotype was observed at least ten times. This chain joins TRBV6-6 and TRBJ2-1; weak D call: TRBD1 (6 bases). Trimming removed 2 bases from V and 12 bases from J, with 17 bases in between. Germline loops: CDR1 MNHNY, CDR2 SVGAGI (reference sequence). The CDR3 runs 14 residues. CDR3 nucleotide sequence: TGTGCCAGCAGTTACGGACAGTTTGAGGGGATGCAGTTCTTC. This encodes CASSYGQFEGMQFF.

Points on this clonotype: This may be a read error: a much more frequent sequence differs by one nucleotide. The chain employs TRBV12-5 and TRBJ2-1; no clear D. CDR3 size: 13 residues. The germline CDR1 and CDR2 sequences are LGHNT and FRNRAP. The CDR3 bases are TGTGCTAGTGGCGAAAGAACTTACATTGAGCAGTTCTTC. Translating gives CASGERTYIEQFF.

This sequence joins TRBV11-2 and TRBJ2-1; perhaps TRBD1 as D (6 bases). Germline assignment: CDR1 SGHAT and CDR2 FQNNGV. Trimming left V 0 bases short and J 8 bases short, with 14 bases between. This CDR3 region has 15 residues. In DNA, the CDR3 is TGTGCCAGCAGCTTAGAGGTGGACTGGGGGCATGAGCAGTTCTTC. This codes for CASSLEVDWGHEQFF.

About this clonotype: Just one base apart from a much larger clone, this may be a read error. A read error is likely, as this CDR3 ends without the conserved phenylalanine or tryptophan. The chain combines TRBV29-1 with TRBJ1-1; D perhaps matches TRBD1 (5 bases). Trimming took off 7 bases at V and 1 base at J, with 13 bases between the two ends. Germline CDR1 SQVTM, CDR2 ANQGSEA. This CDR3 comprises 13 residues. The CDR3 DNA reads TGCAGCGACCAGGGACGGGGGAACACTGAAGCTTTCCTT. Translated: CSDQGRGNTEAFL.

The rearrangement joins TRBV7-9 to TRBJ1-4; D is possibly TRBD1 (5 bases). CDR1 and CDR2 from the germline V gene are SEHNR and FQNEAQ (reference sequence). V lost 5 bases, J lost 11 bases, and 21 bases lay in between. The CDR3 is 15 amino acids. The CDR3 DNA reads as TGTGCCAGCAGCCCGGGGGGGACCGACTCCGGGAAACTGTTTTTT. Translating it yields CASSPGGTDSGKLFF.

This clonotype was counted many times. DNA of the CDR3: TGTGCCAGCAGCCAGAGCGGGGGCCGAACCGAGCAGTACTTC. Translating it yields CASSQSGGRTEQYF. The chain recombines TRBV6-2 or TRBV6-3 with TRBJ2-7; 8 nucleotides align to TRBD2. The CDR3 is 14 residues long. Germline V gives CDR1 MNHEY, CDR2 SVGEGT. With 6 bases clipped from V and 6 bases from J, the junction kept 10 bases outside the gene matches.

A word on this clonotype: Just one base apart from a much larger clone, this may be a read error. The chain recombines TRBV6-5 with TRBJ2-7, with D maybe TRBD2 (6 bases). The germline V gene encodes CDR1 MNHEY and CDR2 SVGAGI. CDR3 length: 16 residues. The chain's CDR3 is CPSSLSGTSYIYEQYF. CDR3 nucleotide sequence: TGTCCCAGCAGCCTCTCAGGGACTTCCTATATCTACGAGCAGTACTTC.

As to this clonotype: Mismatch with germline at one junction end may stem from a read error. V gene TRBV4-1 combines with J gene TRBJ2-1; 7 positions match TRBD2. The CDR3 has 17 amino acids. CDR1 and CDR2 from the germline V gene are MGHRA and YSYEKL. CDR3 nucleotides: TGCGCCAGCAGCAAAGATATCGGGCGCGGGAGTTACAATGAGCAGTTCTTC. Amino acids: CASSKDIGRGSYNEQFF.

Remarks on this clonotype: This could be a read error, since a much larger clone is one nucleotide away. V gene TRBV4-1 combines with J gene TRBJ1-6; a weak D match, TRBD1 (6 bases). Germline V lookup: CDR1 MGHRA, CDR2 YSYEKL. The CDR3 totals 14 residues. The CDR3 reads CAGSQVGGPSTLHF. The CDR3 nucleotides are TGCGCCGGCAGCCAAGTAGGGGGGCCATCCACCCTCCACTTT.

The chain's CDR3 is CASSIAGTTFGELFF. Here the CDR3 DNA reads TGTGCCAGTAGTATAGCCGGGACTACCTTTGGGGAGCTGTTTTTT. The chain couples TRBV19 to TRBJ2-2, with 7 bases matching TRBD2. Germline V CDR1 and CDR2: LNHDA, SQIVND (reference sequence). Trimming removed 1 base from V and 8 bases from J; junction bases left unmatched: 7. The CDR3 is 15 amino acids.

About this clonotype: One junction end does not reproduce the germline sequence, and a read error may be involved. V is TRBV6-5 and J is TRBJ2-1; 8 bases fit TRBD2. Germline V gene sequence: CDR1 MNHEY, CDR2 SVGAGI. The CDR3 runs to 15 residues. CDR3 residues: CAISLAGSSYNEQFF. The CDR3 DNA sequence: TGTGCCATCAGTCTAGCGGGTAGCTCCTACAATGAGCAGTTCTTC.

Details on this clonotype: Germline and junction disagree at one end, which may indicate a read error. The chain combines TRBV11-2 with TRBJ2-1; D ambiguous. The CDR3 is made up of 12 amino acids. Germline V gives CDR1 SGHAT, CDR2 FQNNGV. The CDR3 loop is CAGSLEFNEQFF. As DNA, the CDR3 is TGTGCCGGCAGCCTCGAGTTCAATGAGCAGTTCTTC.

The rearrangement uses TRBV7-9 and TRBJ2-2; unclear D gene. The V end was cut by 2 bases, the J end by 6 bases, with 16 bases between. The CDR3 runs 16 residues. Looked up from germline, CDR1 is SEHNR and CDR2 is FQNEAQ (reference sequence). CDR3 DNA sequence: TGTGCCAGCAGCTTACCGGGCAGGAGTACGTCCGGGGAGCTGTTTTTT. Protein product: CASSLPGRSTSGELFF.